This T cell receptor (beta chain) derives from a study of identical twins. Germline CDR1 is DFQATT and CDR2 is SNEGSKA (reference sequence). Trimming removed 5 bases from V and 6 bases from J; junction bases left unmatched: 13. The CDR3 covers 16 residues. All of the donors were Caucasians in good health. TCRdb used MiXCR to reprocess the 5' RACE reads, holding one entry per CDR3 protein. The sample includes approximately 220,000 distinct CDR3 sequences, approximately 7.3% of them seen just once. Study-level results: For cord blood, abundant beta clonotypes had fewer insertions, unlike memory repertoires, which showed none. Modelling approaches yielded underestimates of out-of-frame TCR alpha sharing between monozygotic twins.

This clonotype was seen only a few times. Its antigen is as yet unknown. Another study also made use of these data, one on yellow fever vaccine responses in identical twins.

The V and J genes are TRBV20-1 and TRBJ2-2, with TRBD2 matching 9 bases. The sequenced sample was CD8+ T cells sorted from blood. The receptor comes from a woman between 18 and 29 years old in good health. The CDR3 DNA follows: TGCAGTGCTCCGAAGTACGGTAGCGGGAGTCCCGGGGAGCTGTTTTTT. This encodes CSAPKYGSGSPGELFF.